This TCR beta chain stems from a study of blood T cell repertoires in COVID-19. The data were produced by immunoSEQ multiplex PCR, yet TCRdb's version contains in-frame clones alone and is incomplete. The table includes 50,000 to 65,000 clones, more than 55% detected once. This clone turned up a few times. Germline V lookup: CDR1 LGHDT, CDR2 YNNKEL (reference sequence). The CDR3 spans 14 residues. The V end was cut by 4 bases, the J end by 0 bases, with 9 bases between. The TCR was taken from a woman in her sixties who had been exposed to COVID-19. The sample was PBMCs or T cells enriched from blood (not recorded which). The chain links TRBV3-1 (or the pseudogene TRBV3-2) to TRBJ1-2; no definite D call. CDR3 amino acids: CASSLLTANYGYTF. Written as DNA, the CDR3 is TGTGCCAGCAGCCTCCTAACTGCTAACTATGGCTACACCTTC.